This T cell receptor beta chain was captured in a study of blood T cell repertoires in COVID-19. In the study overall: Sites across the United States, Italy and Spain contributed samples from acute and convalescent COVID-19. Sources were T cells, B-cell-depleted T cells, or PBMCs; the material itself was cDNA or gDNA.

Original processing methods: Amplification of reference gene primers provided the estimated nucleated cell counts. Profiled with immunoSEQ multiplex PCR; TCRdb holds only in-frame clones, not every one. That table supplies the V and J calls and clone size; D and trimming were determined from the DNA. The sample lists 50,000 or so clones; roughly 91% were seen once. Germline V lookup: CDR1 SGHRS, CDR2 YFSETQ. Germline trimming cut 3 bases from V and 4 bases from J; bases unmatched to any gene: 11. This CDR3 region has 18 residues. This chain connects TRBV5-1 to TRBJ2-5; 14 positions agree with TRBD2. This receptor was taken from a man aged 45-60 years with active COVID-19. Sequencing used peripheral blood. The CDR3 coding sequence is TGCGCCAGCAGCTCCCCAGAGGGACTAGCGGGGGTAAGAGAGACCCAGTACTTC. Protein product: CASSSPEGLAGVRETQYF.